This passage covers 5 T cell receptor beta chains from one sample sequenced in a study of blood T cell repertoires in COVID-19. Measured with immunoSEQ multiplex PCR; TCRdb has only the in-frame clones, and not every one. Altogether hundreds of thousands of clones are present, around four fifths being singletons, with the ten largest covering about 8.1%. The material sequenced was peripheral blood. The origin of the receptors is a woman aged 45-59 years with acute or convalescent COVID-19.

The genes are TRBV5-1 and TRBJ2-1; D gene unclear. Trimming pared 5 bases from V and 6 bases from J, leaving 6 bases between. The CDR3 is made up of 11 amino acids. Germline CDR1 reads SGHRS; CDR2 reads YFSETQ. The CDR3 protein is CASRLVNEQFF. CDR3 in DNA: TGCGCCAGCAGACTGGTCAATGAGCAGTTCTTC.

This clone showed up just a few times. The V call is TRBV7-2, the J call TRBJ2-7; D is perhaps TRBD1 (6 bases). The V gene lost 3 bases and the J gene lost 0 bases, with 12 bases spanning the gap. The CDR3 has 15 residues. Germline CDR1 is SGHTA and CDR2 is FQGNSA. As DNA, the CDR3 is TGTGCCAGCAGCTTCGAAGGGGGTGTCTCCTACGAGCAGTACTTC. This codes for CASSFEGGVSYEQYF.

This clone has just one count. The chain combines TRBV11-3 with TRBJ2-3; TRBD2 agrees at 10 bases. This CDR3 contains 15 residues. V shed 6 bases and J 3 bases; nucleotides not matched to a gene: 6. Germline assignment: CDR1 SGHNT and CDR2 YENEEA. The CDR3: CASSSSGSLTDTQYF. In nucleotides, the CDR3 is TGTGCCAGCAGTTCTAGCGGGAGCCTGACAGATACGCAGTATTTT.

The chain carries TRBV6-5 and TRBJ1-2; no clear D gene. From germline, CDR1 is MNHEY and CDR2 SVGAGI. The CDR3 is made up of 13 amino acids. V lost 4 bases to trimming and J lost 4 bases, with 10 bases between them. CDR3 in amino acids: CASSSPGVYGYTF. The CDR3, as DNA: TGTGCCAGCAGTTCGCCGGGAGTCTATGGCTACACCTTC.

This clone came up a few times. This chain joins TRBV7-8 and TRBJ1-6, with D maybe TRBD1 (6 bases). The CDR3 length is 14 residues. Trimming removed 5 bases from V and 3 bases from J, with 8 bases in between. The germline gives CDR1 SGHVS, CDR2 FQNEAQ. This CDR3 reads CASSPDSYNSPLHF. CDR3 sequence (DNA): TGTGCCAGCAGCCCGGACAGCTATAATTCACCCCTCCACTTT.